There are many counts of the clone carrying this TCR beta chain. The data derive from a study of human T cells and chemical hapten exposure. The library attached unique molecular identifiers to individual cDNA molecules. In the original analysis: Per-sample TCR counts ranged from about 20,000 to 690,600, median approximately 98,000. TCRdb reanalysed the RACE reads using MiXCR and keeps one entry per CDR3 protein. The V and J calls were determined by TCRdb, not by the authors. The sample gives roughly 38,000 distinct CDR3 sequences, roughly 7.2% of which show up once; 1% to 1.5% is in the top ten. Looked up from germline, CDR1 is SGHNT and CDR2 is YYREEE (reference sequence). This CDR3 is built from 14 residues. V was clipped by 4 bases and J by 2 bases, with 12 bases between them. Time point in this sample: pre-sensitization, week 0. Treatment: therapeutic diphenylcyclopropenone sensitization with weekly scalp DPC.

This clonotype originated in a woman in her forties or fifties with alopecia areata. Some clones in this sample may be carry-over from other donors' samples. Specimen: whole blood, collected in connection with sensitization to the hapten diphenylcyclopropenone (DPC). The chain links TRBV5-4 to TRBJ2-5, with a tentative D call TRBD1 (6 bases). CDR3 sequence reads: CASSPRQAQETQYF. The CDR3 DNA reads as TGTGCCAGCAGCCCTCGACAGGCTCAAGAGACCCAGTACTTC.